Below are 28 T cell receptor beta chains sequenced from a single sample in a study of blood T cells in healthy people across ages. A second 7 to 11 cycle PCR used barcoded and J-beta primers. TCRdb reprocessed the 5' RACE reads with MiXCR, giving one entry per CDR3 protein. This table has 650,000 to 1,000,000 distinct CDR3 sequences, 30% to 45% appearing once. Input material: blood. The receptors originated from a man younger than 35 in good health.

This clonotype was seen a few times. V is TRBV2 and J is TRBJ1-5; no firm D call. CDR1 is SNHLY, CDR2 FYNNEI, per germline. This CDR3 has 14 residues. V was clipped by 2 bases and J by 0 bases, with 5 bases between them. The CDR3 nucleotides are TGTGCCAGCAGTGAACGGGTTAGCAATCAGCCCCAGCATTTT. Translating gives CASSERVSNQPQHF.

About this clonotype: At one of its ends the junction is not consistent with the germline gene, which may arise from a read error. The chain combines TRBV4-3 with TRBJ2-3; TRBD1 or TRBD2 may be the D gene (5 bases each). In germline, CDR1 is LGHNA, CDR2 YSLEER. This CDR3 has 13 amino acids. CDR3 residues: CASSSIQGDSQYF. DNA for the CDR3: TGCGCCAGCAGCAGCATTCAGGGAGATTCGCAGTATTTT.

This clonotype appeared once. This rearrangement joins TRBV7-9 to TRBJ2-3; D is ambiguous. This CDR3 region has 15 residues. The germline V gene encodes CDR1 SEHNR and CDR2 FQNEAQ (reference sequence). V gave up 4 bases and J gave up 1 base, with 12 bases separating them. The CDR3 nucleotides read TGTGCCAGCAGCTCCCCCCTGGCAGGCACAGATACGCAGTATTTT. Translation: CASSSPLAGTDTQYF.

The chain links TRBV29-1 to TRBJ1-1; 8 nucleotides agree with TRBD1. The CDR3 consists of 12 residues. The germline gives CDR1 SQVTM, CDR2 ANQGSEA. Trimming at V came to 4 bases and at J to 6 bases, leaving 4 bases not matched to a gene. The CDR3: CSVVRQGSEAFF. Here the CDR3 DNA reads TGCAGCGTTGTCCGACAGGGGTCTGAAGCTTTCTTT.

The V and J genes are TRBV4-3 and TRBJ1-6; a weak D match, TRBD1 (6 bases). Trimming pared 0 bases from V and 10 bases from J, leaving 19 bases between. CDR3 size: 17 residues. The germline gives CDR1 LGHNA, CDR2 YSLEER. The CDR3 spells CASSQDGRGGDWSPLHF. DNA for the CDR3: TGCGCCAGCAGCCAAGATGGGAGGGGGGGGGATTGGTCACCCCTCCACTTT.

The V call is TRBV28, the J call TRBJ1-6; TRBD1 matches at 8 bases. The ends lost 7 bases at V and 0 bases at J; junction bases unmatched: 14. There are 19 residues in the CDR3. The V gene's germline CDR1 is MDHEN and CDR2 SYDVKM. The CDR3 here is CASTLRQGLGSSYNSPLHF. CDR3 nucleotides: TGTGCCAGCACCTTAAGACAGGGGCTGGGGAGCTCCTATAATTCACCCCTCCACTTT.

This chain links TRBV12-3 or TRBV12-4 with TRBJ1-1, with D unresolved. There are 14 residues in the CDR3. With 6 bases removed from V and 0 bases from J, the gap between germline ends came to 11 bases. The DNA of the CDR3 is TGTGCCAGCAGGGATCCCCACATGAACACTGAAGCTTTCTTT. This codes for CASRDPHMNTEAFF.

The J gene is TRBJ2-3, the V gene TRBV6-4, with TRBD2 matching 9 bases. Germline CDR1 MRHNA, CDR2 SNTAGT. This CDR3 comprises 16 residues. V lost 5 bases, J lost 8 bases, and 14 bases stayed unmatched. The CDR3 nucleotides read TGTGCCAGCAGTCCGTCGGCTAGCGGGGCGGCGGGTACGCAGTATTTT. It is translated as CASSPSASGAAGTQYF.

Concerning this clonotype itself: A much larger clone lies a single base off, so this may be a read error. This chain uses TRBV12-3 or TRBV12-4 with TRBJ2-1, with a weak D call TRBD2 (5 bases). V lost 11 bases to trimming and J lost 13 bases, with 21 bases between them. This CDR3 has 12 residues. The CDR3 reads CASRAGSETQFF. As DNA, the CDR3 is TGTGCCTCCCGGGCGGGTAGTGAGACCCAGTTCTTC.

V usage is TRBV6-1 and J usage is TRBJ1-1; D ambiguous. This CDR3 contains 15 residues. Trimming cost V 7 bases and J 5 bases, with 20 bases left between them. Germline lookup yields CDR1 MNHNS and CDR2 SASEGT. The DNA for the CDR3 is TGTGCCAGCACGGTAGGACGGAGGTATAATACTGAAGCTTTCTTT. Its protein product is CASTVGRRYNTEAFF.

On this clonotype itself: A junction end diverges from the germline sequence, so it may reflect a read error. V usage is TRBV6-6 and J usage is TRBJ2-7; tentative D call: TRBD1 (6 bases). Per germline, CDR1 MNHNY and CDR2 SVGAGI (reference sequence). The CDR3 has 14 residues. Here the CDR3 reads CAGRLTGIIYEQYF. The CDR3 DNA reads as TGTGCCGGCAGATTAACAGGGATAATATACGAGCAGTACTTT.

The V and J genes are TRBV5-1 and TRBJ2-7; TRBD1 or TRBD2 may be the D gene (6 bases each). CDR3 size: 17 residues. Germline V lookup: CDR1 SGHRS, CDR2 YFSETQ. The germline V and J ends were trimmed by 4 bases and 7 bases, with 27 bases remaining between them. Written as DNA, the CDR3 is TGCGCCAGCAGCGCATTAAGGGGGGACTTGATCTACAATGAGCAGTACTTC. Amino acid sequence: CASSALRGDLIYNEQYF.

The J gene is TRBJ1-1, the V gene TRBV20-1; 7 nucleotides agree with TRBD1. After removal of 6 bases from V and 2 bases from J, the junction contained 12 bases not matched to a gene. Germline V gene sequence: CDR1 DFQATT, CDR2 SNEGSKA (reference sequence). CDR3 size: 15 residues. CDR3 DNA: TGCAGTGCAAGAAGGGGGGGACAGTTAAACACTGAAGCTTTCTTT. It yields the protein CSARRGGQLNTEAFF.

The table lists this clonotype with a few counts. V is TRBV6-5 and J is TRBJ1-4; D call uncertain. V lost 0 bases and J 8 bases, leaving 16 bases between the germline ends. Looked up from germline, CDR1 is MNHEY and CDR2 is SVGAGI. The CDR3 extends over 16 amino acids. CDR3 sequence (DNA): TGTGCCAGCAGTTACTCGTTGGGCCCCGGGCGGGAAAAACTGTTTTTT. This codes for CASSYSLGPGREKLFF.

The sample holds many counts of this clonotype. The chain uses TRBV6-5 and TRBJ2-3; D may be TRBD2 (6 bases). The CDR3 spans 14 residues. The V gene's germline CDR1 is MNHEY and CDR2 SVGAGI. The ends were cut back, 6 bases at V and 1 base at J, with 11 bases in the middle. The CDR3 is CASSRPGGTDTQYF. DNA for the CDR3: TGTGCCAGCAGCCGACCGGGGGGCACAGATACGCAGTATTTT.

The chain couples TRBV7-3 to TRBJ1-1, with a possible D match to TRBD1 (5 bases). Trimming left V 0 bases short and J 3 bases short, with 14 bases between. Germline lookup yields CDR1 SGHTA and CDR2 FQGTGA. The CDR3 totals 16 residues. The CDR3 loop reads CASSLTRRGRDTEAFF. The DNA for the CDR3 is TGTGCCAGCAGCTTAACTCGACGGGGACGGGACACTGAAGCTTTCTTT.

V gene TRBV20-1 combines with J gene TRBJ2-2, with TRBD2 as a possible D gene (6 bases). V was cut by 0 bases and J by 5 bases, with 13 bases left in between. This CDR3 contains 15 residues. The germline gives CDR1 DFQATT, CDR2 SNEGSKA (reference sequence). The CDR3 loop reads CSARDARGRTGELFF. CDR3 DNA: TGCAGTGCTAGAGATGCCCGGGGGAGAACCGGGGAGCTGTTTTTT.

A note on this clonotype: An end of the junction does not agree with germline; a read error may underlie this. In DNA, the CDR3 is TGCAGCGTCAGGCGGGAAGGTGTTGGCACAGATGCGCAGTATTTT. Its translation: CSVRREGVGTDAQYF. The genes are TRBV29-1 and TRBJ2-3; weak D call: TRBD2 (6 bases). CDR1 and CDR2 (germline): SQVTM, ANQGSEA. This CDR3 is built from 15 residues.

This chain connects TRBV7-2 to TRBJ2-7; tentatively, D is TRBD1 or TRBD2 (5 bases each). Germline CDR1 reads SGHTA; CDR2 reads FQGNSA. V was clipped by 0 bases and J by 4 bases, with 10 bases between them. This CDR3 comprises 14 residues. The CDR3 DNA reads TGTGCCAGCAGCTTAGCCGGGGCGGTATACGAGCAGTACTTC. Translating it yields CASSLAGAVYEQYF.

On this clonotype itself: A read error is possible here, since a much larger clone lies one base away. V usage is TRBV7-2 and J usage is TRBJ2-1; 9 positions match TRBD2. CDR1 and CDR2 (germline): SGHTA, FQGNSA. The V segment lost 6 bases and the J segment 15 bases; nucleotides outside the gene matches: 12. The CDR3 spans 13 residues. The CDR3 protein is CASSPTSGRPLFF. Here the CDR3 DNA reads TGTGCCAGCAGTCCGACTAGCGGTCGACCCTTGTTCTTC.

Comment on this clonotype: This could be a read error, since a much larger clone is one nucleotide away. The V gene is TRBV18, the J gene TRBJ2-5; D uncertain. Germline lookup yields CDR1 KGHSH and CDR2 LQKENI. This CDR3 comprises 15 residues. The CDR3 DNA reads TGTACCAGCTCACCACTGGCCAACCTCCAAGAGACCCAGTACTTC. It translates to CTSSPLANLQETQYF.

With respect to this clonotype: A read error may be the cause here, since a much bigger clone is one base away. The CDR3 sequence: CAGSEGGTNVLTF. As DNA, the CDR3 is TGTGCCGGCAGCGAAGGGGGGACCAACGTCCTGACTTTC. The J gene is TRBJ2-6, the V gene TRBV13; D tentatively reads TRBD1 or TRBD2 (6 bases each). The CDR3 length is 13 residues. Germline V CDR1 and CDR2: PRHDT, FYEKMQ (reference sequence).

This clonotype turned up a few times. The chain combines TRBV30 with TRBJ1-1; D may be TRBD1 (6 bases). The V end was cut by 5 bases, the J end by 0 bases, with 10 bases between. The CDR3 length is 13 residues. The germline V gene has CDR1 GTSNPN and CDR2 SVGIG (reference sequence). CDR3 in DNA: TGTGCCTGGGACAGGCCAATGAACACTGAAGCTTTCTTT. Amino acid sequence: CAWDRPMNTEAFF.

The sample holds many counts of this clonotype. DNA of the CDR3: TGCGCCAGCAGCCACCCCCCCAGGACACCCCTAGCTGAGCAGTTCTTC. Residues: CASSHPPRTPLAEQFF. The chain employs TRBV4-3 and TRBJ2-1, with D perhaps assigned TRBD1 or TRBD2 (5 bases each). The length of the CDR3 is 16 residues. V lost 3 bases, J lost 9 bases, and 21 bases lay in between. In germline, CDR1 is LGHNA, CDR2 YSLEER.

The chain joins TRBV3-1 to TRBJ2-1; 7 bases align to TRBD2. The length of the CDR3 is 12 residues. Germline CDR1 is LGHDT and CDR2 is YNNKEL (reference sequence). The V segment lost 4 bases and the J segment 15 bases; nucleotides outside the gene matches: 9. The CDR3 reads CASSRGLYVRFF. The CDR3 DNA follows: TGTGCCAGCAGCCGGGGACTATACGTGCGGTTCTTC.

There are many counts of this clonotype. The J gene is TRBJ2-3, the V gene TRBV4-2; the D gene is possibly TRBD2 (6 bases). Between the trimmed V and J ends, which lost 0 bases and 2 bases, there was a span of 15 bases. CDR1 and CDR2 from the germline V gene are LGHNA and YNFKEQ. The CDR3 is 17 residues long. CDR3 nucleotides: TGTGCCAGCAGCCAAGATATGATCCAGCGGGTCACAGATACGCAGTATTTT. Translating gives CASSQDMIQRVTDTQYF.

As concerns this clonotype: The junction differs from germline at one of its ends, possibly a read error. This rearrangement joins TRBV6-6 to TRBJ1-5; D is perhaps TRBD1 (6 bases). Germline V gives CDR1 MNHNY, CDR2 SVGAGI (reference sequence). The CDR3 is made up of 16 amino acids. CDR3 in amino acids: CAGSYESRGRGQPQHF. The CDR3 region has the DNA TGTGCCGGCAGTTACGAGAGCAGGGGTAGGGGCCAGCCCCAGCATTTT.

This chain links TRBV5-1 with TRBJ1-4, with D hard to call. In germline, CDR1 is SGHRS, CDR2 YFSETQ. CDR3 length: 14 residues. V dropped 3 bases and J dropped 4 bases, with 10 bases sitting between them. The CDR3 coding sequence is TGCGCCAGCAGCTCCCAGCCCGATAATGAAAAACTGTTTTTT. The encoded protein is CASSSQPDNEKLFF.